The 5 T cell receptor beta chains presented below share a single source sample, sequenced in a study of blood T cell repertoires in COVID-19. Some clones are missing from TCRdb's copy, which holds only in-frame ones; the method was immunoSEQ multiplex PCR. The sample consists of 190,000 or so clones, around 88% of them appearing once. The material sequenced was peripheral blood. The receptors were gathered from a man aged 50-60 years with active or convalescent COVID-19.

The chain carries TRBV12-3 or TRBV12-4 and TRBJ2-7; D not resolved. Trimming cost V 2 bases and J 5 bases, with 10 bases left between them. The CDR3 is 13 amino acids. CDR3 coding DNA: TGTGCCAGCAGTTTAATGGCATCCCACGAGCAGTACTTC. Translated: CASSLMASHEQYF.

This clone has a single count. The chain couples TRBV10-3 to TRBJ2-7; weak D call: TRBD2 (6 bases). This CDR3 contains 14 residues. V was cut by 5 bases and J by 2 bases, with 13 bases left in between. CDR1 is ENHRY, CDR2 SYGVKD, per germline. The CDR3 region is CAISHARDPYEQYF. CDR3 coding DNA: TGTGCCATCAGTCACGCGCGGGACCCCTACGAGCAGTACTTC.

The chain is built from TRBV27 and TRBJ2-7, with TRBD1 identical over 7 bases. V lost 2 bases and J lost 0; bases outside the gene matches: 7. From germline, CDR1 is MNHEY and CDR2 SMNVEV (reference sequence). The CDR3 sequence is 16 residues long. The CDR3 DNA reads TGTGCCAGCAGTTTAGAAGGGACAGAGAGCTCCTACGAGCAGTACTTC. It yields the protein CASSLEGTESSYEQYF.

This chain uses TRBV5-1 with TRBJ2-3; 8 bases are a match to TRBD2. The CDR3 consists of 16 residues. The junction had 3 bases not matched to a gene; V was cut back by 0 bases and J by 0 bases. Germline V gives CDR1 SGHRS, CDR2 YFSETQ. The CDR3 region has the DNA TGCGCCAGCAGCTTGGCGCCTAGCGGGAGCACAGATACGCAGTATTTT. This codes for CASSLAPSGSTDTQYF.

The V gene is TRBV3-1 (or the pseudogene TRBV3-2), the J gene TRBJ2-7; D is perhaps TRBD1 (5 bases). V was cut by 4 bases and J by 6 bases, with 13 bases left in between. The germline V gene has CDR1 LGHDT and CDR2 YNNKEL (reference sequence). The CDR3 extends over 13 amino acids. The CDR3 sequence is CASSLDSPREQYF. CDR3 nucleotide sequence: TGTGCCAGCAGCCTCGACAGCCCTCGCGAGCAGTACTTC.